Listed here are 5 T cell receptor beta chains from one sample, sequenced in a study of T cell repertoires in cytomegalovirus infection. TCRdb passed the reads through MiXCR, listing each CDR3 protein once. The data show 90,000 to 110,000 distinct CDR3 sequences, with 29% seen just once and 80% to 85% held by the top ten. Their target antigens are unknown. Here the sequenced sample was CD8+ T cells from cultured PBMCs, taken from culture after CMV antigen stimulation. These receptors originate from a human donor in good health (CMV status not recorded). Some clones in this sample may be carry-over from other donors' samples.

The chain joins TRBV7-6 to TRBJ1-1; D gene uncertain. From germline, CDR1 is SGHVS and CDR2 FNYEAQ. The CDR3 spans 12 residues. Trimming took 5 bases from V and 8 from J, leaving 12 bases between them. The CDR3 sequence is CASSARWQEAFF. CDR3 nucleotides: TGTGCCAGCAGCGCCCGATGGCAAGAAGCTTTCTTT.

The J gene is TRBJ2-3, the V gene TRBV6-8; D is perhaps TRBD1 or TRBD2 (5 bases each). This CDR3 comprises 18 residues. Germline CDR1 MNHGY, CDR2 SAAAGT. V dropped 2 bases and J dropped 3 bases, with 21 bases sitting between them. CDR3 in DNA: TGTGCCAGCAGTTACACGACTTTGACAGAGGAGGCTACAGATACGCAGTATTTT. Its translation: CASSYTTLTEEATDTQYF.

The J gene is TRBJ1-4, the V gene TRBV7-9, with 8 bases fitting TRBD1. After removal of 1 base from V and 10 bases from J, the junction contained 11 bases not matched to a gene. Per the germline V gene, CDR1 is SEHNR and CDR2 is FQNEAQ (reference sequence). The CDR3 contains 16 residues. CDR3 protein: CASSLVLGQGFGKLFF. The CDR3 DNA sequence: TGTGCCAGCAGCTTAGTACTCGGACAGGGTTTCGGAAAACTGTTTTTT.

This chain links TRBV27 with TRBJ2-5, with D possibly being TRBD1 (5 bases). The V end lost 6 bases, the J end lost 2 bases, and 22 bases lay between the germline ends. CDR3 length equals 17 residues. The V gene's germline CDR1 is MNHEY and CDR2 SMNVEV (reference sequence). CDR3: CASSQTLDTLGQETQYF. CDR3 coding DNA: TGTGCCAGCAGCCAGACCCTGGACACGTTAGGGCAAGAGACCCAGTACTTC.

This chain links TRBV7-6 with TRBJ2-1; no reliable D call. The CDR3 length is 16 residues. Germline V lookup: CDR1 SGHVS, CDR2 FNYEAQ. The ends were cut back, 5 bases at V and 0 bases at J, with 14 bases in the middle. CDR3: CASSPGRINSYNEQFF. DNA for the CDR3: TGTGCCAGCAGCCCTGGCAGGATCAACTCCTACAATGAGCAGTTCTTC.